This T cell receptor beta chain was captured in a study of T cell responses to AZD1222 COVID-19 vaccine. The study's findings and limits: Targeting of unmutated variant regions was reportedly seen in nearly half of spike-specific TCRs.

The protocol was immunoSEQ multiplex PCR, while the TCRdb copy is restricted to in-frame clones and leaves out a portion. The data contain about 110,000 clones, around 92% of them seen just once; the ten biggest clones take up roughly 4.1%. On this clone: Its antigen remains unidentified.

This clonotype was obtained from an adult in good health. The source was peripheral blood, collected on day 0 of AZD1222 vaccination.

The CDR3 DNA reads TGTGCCAGCAAAGGGGAGTCTAGGGCTTTCTATGGCTACACCTTC. Translated: CASKGESRAFYGYTF. The genes are TRBV6-5 and TRBJ1-2, with D tentatively TRBD1 (5 bases). The germline V and J ends were trimmed by 7 bases and 4 bases, with 19 bases remaining between them. The CDR3 spans 15 residues. CDR1 is MNHEY, CDR2 SVGAGI, per germline.